Shown below are 25 T cell receptor beta chains from a single sample sequenced in a study of T-cell memory formation after mild COVID-19. Using its own MiXCR run on the 5' RACE reads, TCRdb lists one record per CDR3 protein. This sample has about 390,000 distinct CDR3 sequences, with roughly 15% found just once. Sequences were obtained from PBMCs or a T cell subset sorted from them (not recorded which). These receptors all stem from a man aged 18 to 35 who had mild COVID-19 (a few samples of this study predate the infection). Cell type and time point are not known.

This clonotype came up a few times. The chain combines TRBV18 with TRBJ1-2; D is unclear. Trimming shortened V by 3 bases and J by 4 bases, and 18 bases separated the two germline ends. In germline, CDR1 is KGHSH, CDR2 LQKENI. The CDR3 is 16 residues long. In DNA, the CDR3 is TGTGCCAGCTCACCCACCAGTATTCGGGGTTCCTATGGCTACACCTTC. Encoded protein: CASSPTSIRGSYGYTF.

This clonotype was observed a handful of times. The chain carries TRBV12-3 or TRBV12-4 and TRBJ2-1; D gene ambiguous. The V end lost 8 bases, the J end lost 7 bases, and 15 bases lay between the germline ends. The CDR3 sequence is 13 residues long. The CDR3 region is CASLPPLGNEQFF. CDR3 nucleotides: TGTGCCAGCCTCCCACCTTTAGGAAATGAGCAGTTCTTC.

For the CDR3, the DNA is TGTGCCATCTCTCCCCTAGAGGGGGTCGACTATGGCTACACCTTC. This translates into CAISPLEGVDYGYTF. The chain links TRBV10-3 to TRBJ1-2, with D tentatively TRBD1 (6 bases). Deletions cut 8 bases from V and 3 bases from J, with 19 bases between. The CDR3 contains 15 residues. The germline CDR1 and CDR2 sequences are ENHRY and SYGVKD.

This chain joins TRBV12-3 or TRBV12-4 and TRBJ1-4; D gene ambiguous. The CDR3 runs to 13 residues. Trimming removed 6 bases at V and 8 bases at J, with 13 bases between. This CDR3 reads CASRGIGSEKLFF. As DNA, the CDR3 is TGTGCCAGCAGGGGAATAGGTTCAGAAAAACTGTTTTTT.

This clonotype has a handful of counts. The chain couples TRBV11-2 to TRBJ2-1, with 10 positions matching TRBD1. This CDR3 contains 15 residues. V lost 4 bases to trimming and J lost 7 bases; unmatched junction nucleotides: 7. CDR1 and CDR2 (germline): SGHAT, FQNNGV. CDR3 nucleotides: TGTGCCAGCAGCTCCGGGACAGGGGAAATTAATGAGCAGTTCTTC. Translating it yields CASSSGTGEINEQFF.

V is TRBV20-1 and J is TRBJ2-3; 9 bases match TRBD2. This CDR3 spans 13 amino acids. J lost 6 bases, V lost 4 bases, and 5 bases had no gene match. Germline V lookup: CDR1 DFQATT, CDR2 SNEGSKA (reference sequence). The CDR3, as DNA: TGCAGTGCTACCGGGACTAGCTTGGATACGCAGTATTTT. Translated, it gives CSATGTSLDTQYF.

In this sample, this clonotype turned up a few times. In DNA form, the CDR3 reads TGTGCCAGCAGTTCCAGACAGGGGTATCAGCCCCAGCATTTT. This sequence encodes CASSSRQGYQPQHF. The chain is built from TRBV6-2 or TRBV6-3 and TRBJ1-5; TRBD1 matches at 8 bases. The CDR3 is made up of 14 amino acids. Germline V gene lookup returns CDR1 MNHEY and CDR2 SVGEGT. V shed 4 bases, J shed 5 bases, and the junction held 4 bases outside the gene matches.

The rearrangement joins TRBV29-1 to TRBJ2-1; D assignment may be TRBD1 or TRBD2 (5 bases each). This CDR3 has 16 residues. V dropped 3 bases and J dropped 0 bases, with 15 bases sitting between them. Germline CDR1 is SQVTM and CDR2 is ANQGSEA. CDR3 in amino acids: CSVDTLRDGSYNEQFF. In DNA, the CDR3 is TGCAGCGTTGATACGCTACGGGACGGCTCCTACAATGAGCAGTTCTTC.

This clonotype came up a few times. The chain employs TRBV7-9 and TRBJ2-3; 7 bases align to TRBD2. The CDR3 has 16 residues. The germline gives CDR1 SEHNR, CDR2 FQNEAQ (reference sequence). Trimming at V came to 6 bases and at J to 4 bases, leaving 13 bases not matched to a gene. CDR3 region: CASSHPRGEGADTQYF. CDR3 nucleotide sequence: TGTGCCAGCAGTCATCCCCGCGGGGAGGGCGCAGATACGCAGTATTTT.

This chain connects TRBV6-5 to TRBJ1-2; possible D gene TRBD1, 5 bases. Between the trimmed V and J ends, which lost 0 bases and 9 bases, there was a span of 17 bases. The CDR3 contains 15 residues. The V gene's germline CDR1 is MNHEY and CDR2 SVGAGI. CDR3 DNA sequence: TGTGCCAGCAGTTACTCGTCCCTCGGGGGGAGAAGCTACACCTTC. It specifies CASSYSSLGGRSYTF.

The chain links TRBV6-5 to TRBJ2-2; possible D gene TRBD2, 7 bases. CDR1 is MNHEY, CDR2 SVGAGI, per germline. Trimming cost V 4 bases and J 6 bases, with 18 bases left between them. This CDR3 comprises 16 residues. The CDR3 bases are TGTGCCAGCAGTTCTCGGACTAGAGGGGGTCCCGGGGAGCTGTTTTTT. It yields the protein CASSSRTRGGPGELFF.

This clonotype was detected only a few times. J is TRBJ2-3 and V is TRBV30, with a possible D match to TRBD2 (6 bases). Trimming removed 3 bases from V and 2 bases from J, with 18 bases in between. Per germline, CDR1 GTSNPN and CDR2 SVGIG (reference sequence). This CDR3 comprises 16 residues. CDR3 protein: CAWREEAGYYTDTQYF. CDR3 nucleotide sequence: TGTGCCTGGAGGGAAGAAGCGGGCTATTACACAGATACGCAGTATTTT.

The rearrangement joins TRBV9 to TRBJ1-2, with D unresolved. Deletions cut 0 bases from V and 4 bases from J, with 10 bases between. The CDR3 extends over 14 amino acids. Germline CDR1 SGDLS, CDR2 YYNGEE. The CDR3 DNA follows: TGTGCCAGCAGCGTAGGGGGAAGCTTCTATGGCTACACCTTC. Amino acids: CASSVGGSFYGYTF.

This clonotype was seen more than once but under ten times. The V gene is TRBV5-1, the J gene TRBJ2-2; 10 nucleotides align to TRBD1. The CDR3 extends over 16 amino acids. CDR1 and CDR2 from the germline V gene are SGHRS and YFSETQ. With 4 bases clipped from V and 6 bases from J, the junction kept 9 bases outside the gene matches. CDR3 residues: CASSVTRTGGAGELFF. The CDR3 nucleotides read TGCGCCAGCAGCGTAACCCGGACAGGGGGAGCCGGGGAGCTGTTTTTT.

The J gene is TRBJ2-3, the V gene TRBV7-2, with 9 bases fitting TRBD2. V lost 5 bases and J lost 7; bases outside the gene matches: 13. Germline CDR1 reads SGHTA; CDR2 reads FQGNSA. The CDR3 runs to 16 residues. The CDR3: CASSQAAGGNIHTQYF. The CDR3 nucleotides are TGTGCCAGCAGCCAGGCAGCGGGGGGAAATATTCATACGCAGTATTTT.

This chain connects TRBV11-1 to TRBJ2-7; the D is unclear. The germline V gene has CDR1 SGHAT and CDR2 FQDESV (reference sequence). The CDR3 is 14 residues long. V was cut by 5 bases and J by 2 bases, with 13 bases left in between. The CDR3 region has the DNA TGTGCCAGCAGCGAGTCGGACGGAACCTACGAGCAGTACGTC. Amino acids: CASSESDGTYEQYV.

V is TRBV5-6 and J is TRBJ1-5; unclear D gene. Germline V lookup: CDR1 SGHDT, CDR2 YYEEEE. Trimming removed 0 bases at V and 7 bases at J, with 17 bases between. The CDR3 is made up of 16 amino acids. The CDR3 here is CASSLGVWAAGQPQHF. CDR3 coding DNA: TGTGCCAGCAGCTTGGGGGTCTGGGCAGCAGGACAGCCCCAGCATTTT.

This chain connects TRBV20-1 to TRBJ2-1; D might be TRBD1 (5 bases). CDR3 length: 13 amino acids. CDR1 is DFQATT, CDR2 SNEGSKA, per germline (reference sequence). Trimming took 4 bases from V and 7 from J, leaving 14 bases between them. This CDR3 reads CSAMAGLGNEQFF. The CDR3 region has the DNA TGCAGTGCTATGGCAGGGTTGGGAAATGAGCAGTTCTTC.

In this sample, this clonotype turned up a few times. V gene TRBV6-5 combines with J gene TRBJ2-1; 8 nucleotides align to TRBD1. The V gene's germline CDR1 is MNHEY and CDR2 SVGAGI. There are 14 residues in the CDR3. V was pared by 2 bases and J by 6 bases, with 3 bases of the junction left unmatched. CDR3 nucleotides: TGTGCCAGCAGTTACCGGGGACAGGTCAATGAGCAGTTCTTC. This sequence encodes CASSYRGQVNEQFF.

V and J are TRBV12-3 or TRBV12-4 and TRBJ1-5; a weak D match, TRBD1 (6 bases). The germline V and J ends were trimmed by 8 bases and 7 bases, with 15 bases remaining between them. This CDR3 has 13 residues. DNA for the CDR3: TGTGCCAGCCGCCCGGGGGGCCAACAGCCCCAGCATTTT. It yields the protein CASRPGGQQPQHF.

J is TRBJ2-2 and V is TRBV13; maybe TRBD1 (6 bases). Germline values: CDR1 PRHDT, CDR2 FYEKMQ (reference sequence). This CDR3 region has 16 residues. The V end was cut by 0 bases, the J end by 4 bases, with 12 bases between. In DNA form, the CDR3 reads TGTGCCAGCAGCTTAGGCCTACAGGGAACCACCGGGGAGCTGTTTTTT. Translated, it gives CASSLGLQGTTGELFF.

The J gene is TRBJ2-3, the V gene TRBV18; D gene unclear. The CDR3 is 13 residues long. Germline V gives CDR1 KGHSH, CDR2 LQKENI. V dropped 0 bases and J dropped 5 bases, with 6 bases sitting between them. The CDR3 region has the DNA TGTGCCAGCTCACCACCGCTCTTAGATACGCAGTATTTT. It is translated as CASSPPLLDTQYF.

This clonotype was picked up many times. The V call is TRBV5-1, the J call TRBJ2-2; TRBD2 might be the D (6 bases). Germline V gene data show CDR1 as SGHRS and CDR2 as YFSETQ. This CDR3 region has 13 residues. Trimming took 5 bases from V and 7 from J, leaving 12 bases between them. The CDR3 region has the DNA TGCGCCAGCAGGGAGGGGTCTTACGGGGAGCTGTTTTTT. As protein: CASREGSYGELFF.

This clonotype was observed a few times. The J gene is TRBJ2-7, the V gene TRBV7-2, with D possibly TRBD2 on 6 matching bases. This CDR3 has 13 amino acids. CDR1 and CDR2 from the germline V gene are SGHTA and FQGNSA. V lost 5 bases, J lost 4 bases, and 12 bases lay in between. CDR3 residues: CASSPGTLYEQYV. CDR3 coding DNA: TGTGCCAGCAGCCCTGGGACTTTGTACGAGCAGTACGTC.

V gene TRBV6-4 combines with J gene TRBJ2-3, with D possibly TRBD1 on 6 matching bases. The CDR3 is 14 residues long. CDR1 is MRHNA and CDR2 is SNTAGT in the germline V gene. Trimming shortened V by 5 bases and J by 2 bases, and 11 bases separated the two germline ends. The CDR3 bases are TGTGCCAGCAGTTCTCAGGGGCCCACAGATACGCAGTATTTT. Translating it yields CASSSQGPTDTQYF.